This T cell receptor (beta chain) comes out of a study of CD8 T cells in Susac syndrome (dated by TCRdb to between 2017 and 2020). Broadly, across the study: Of the Susac syndrome patients who were sequenced, about eight were in clinical remission while about 6 had clinically active disease. At blood withdrawal, Susac syndrome patients were therapy-naive, treated with corticosteroids (with IVIg additionally given to some), or treated with IVIg alone. Repertoire sequencing was used to test whether CD8+ T cell activation and differentiation in Susac syndrome was antigen driven.

Details on this clonotype: Its recognized antigen is unknown. No quality values exist for individual bases; no much larger clone is one base distant.

The CDR3 spans 14 residues, from the cysteine through the phenylalanine. The entry retains the CDR3 DNA only, 42 bases that are in frame from base 1. CDR1 and CDR2 (SGHRS, YFSETQ) derive from the germline V gene. Trimming costs V 10 bases and J 3 bases, and their ends lie 19 bases apart. Peripheral blood CD8+ and CD4+ T cells from healthy donors, Susac syndrome patients and multiple sclerosis patients were profiled by high-throughput TCR beta sequencing. The Susac syndrome patients fulfilled recently defined diagnostic criteria for either definite or probable disease. CD8+ TEMRA cells were enriched by FACS, while bulk CD8+ and CD4+ T cells were purified by magnetic negative isolation. Blood was collected in EDTA tubes and processed within 24 hours, with PBMCs isolated through density gradient centrifugation. PBMCs intended for TCR sequencing were cryopreserved in liquid nitrogen and were subsequently thawed in a 37 degrees C water bath. The sorted or isolated CD4+, CD8+ and CD8+ TEMRA cells had a purity of 90% or higher.

General study outcomes and caveats: No clonal expansion was detected in the CD4+ T cell repertoire of Susac syndrome patients. The number of individuals in the TCR sequencing and HLA analysis was acknowledged as relatively small.

RNA was extracted using the RNeasy kit, and about 0.5 to 1 ug of the RNA was reverse transcribed with random hexamers. TCR beta CDR3 regions were amplified with the immunoSEQ multiplex PCR assay covering 54 Vbeta and 13 Jbeta segments. Bias from PCR amplification was corrected by using a synthetic template baseline for primer optimization and for computational correction. As for the authors' bioinformatics: Reads were assigned to V, D and J genes according to IMGT and analyzed in immunoSEQ Analyzer, with only productive sequences retained. To calculate clonality, Shannon entropy was normalized by log2 of the number of productive unique sequences and then subtracted from one. For each patient and control, public and private clones were evaluated among the 100 most prevalent clones. A clone was defined as Susac-specific if it was absent from the healthy and MS cohorts, from about a thousand published viral clones and from other ImmuneACCESS disease sequences. TCRdb ran its own pipeline on the public reads, namely fastp trimming at Q25 and MiXCR clone calling, and kept in-frame beta chains. Rows are unified per CDR3 protein, each entry keeping the most common DNA and genes. TCRdb's processing, not the authors', yielded these V and J calls. This sample comprises about 240,000 distinct CDR3 sequences, approximately 95% of them detected only once. The top ten constitute roughly 0.1% of the sample.

The sequenced material came from CD4+ T cells from PBMCs. The clonotype comes from a human donor with Susac syndrome. The V and J segments used are TRBV5-1 and TRBJ1-1; D gene: possibly TRBD1, on 5 matching bases. DNA sequence: TGCGCCGCATCGGCGGGGCCGCGGGACACTGAAGCTTTCTTT. This is translated as CAASAGPRDTEAFF. The reference TRBV5-1 and TRBJ1-1 proteins fill in what lies around the CDR3, so the full variable domain reads KAGVTQTPRYLIKTRGQQVTLSCSPISGHRSVSWYQQTPGQGLQFLFEYFSETQRNKGNFPGRFSGRQFSNSRSEMNVSTLELGDSALYLCAASAGPRDTEAFFGQGTRLTVV.